The 20 T cell receptor beta chains below were found in one sample sequenced in a study of T cells in Graves' hyperthyroidism and ophthalmopathy. Amplified TCR beta CDR3 regions derived from RNA transcripts. Carried out on the TCR CDR3, a first-round RT-PCR used the HTBI primer set. TCRdb independently ran MiXCR on the multiplex PCR reads; one entry per CDR3 protein. Counted here are about 840,000 distinct CDR3 sequences, about two fifths occurring once; the ten biggest clones make up about 9%. Sequencing used blood. These receptors were collected from a man between 18 and 35 years old with Graves' hyperthyroidism.

On this clonotype: This may be a read error: a much more frequent sequence differs by one nucleotide. The chain recombines TRBV9 with TRBJ1-3; D gene unclear. Germline lookup yields CDR1 SGDLS and CDR2 YYNGEE. This CDR3 spans 13 amino acids. In nucleotides, the CDR3 is TGTGCCAGCAGCGTCGAGGCTGGAAACACCGTATATTTT. As protein: CASSVEAGNTVYF. Using reference TRBV9 and TRBJ1-3 for the parts outside the CDR3, the full variable domain is DSGVTQTPKHLITATGQRVTLRCSPRSGDLSVYWYQQSLDQGLQFLIQYYNGEERAKGNILERFSAQQFPDLHSELNLSSLELGDSALYFCASSVEAGNTVYFGEGSWLTVV.

Concerning this clonotype: Lacking the conserved final phenylalanine or tryptophan, this CDR3 likely reflects a read error. This chain uses TRBV10-3 with TRBJ1-2; D is unresolved. This CDR3 has 13 residues. The V gene's germline CDR1 is ENHRY and CDR2 SYGVKD. With 4 bases removed from V and 3 bases from J, the gap between germline ends came to 9 bases. The CDR3 region has the DNA TGTGCCATCAGTGGAAGGGCGGACTATGGCTACACCCTC. Encoded protein: CAISGRADYGYTL.

The V call is TRBV30, the J call TRBJ1-1; no definite D call. The CDR3 is made up of 15 amino acids. Deletions cut 0 bases from V and 1 base from J, with 12 bases between. Germline CDR1 reads GTSNPN; CDR2 reads SVGIG (reference sequence). The CDR3 protein is CAWSVLSLRNTEAFF. The CDR3 nucleotides read TGTGCCTGGAGTGTACTCTCGTTACGGAACACTGAAGCTTTCTTT. Drawing the rest from reference TRBV30 and TRBJ1-1, the complete variable domain is SQTIHQWPATLVQPVGSPLSLECTVEGTSNPNLYWYRQAAGRGLQLLFYSVGIGQISSEVPQNLSASRPQDRQFILSSKKLLLSDSGFYLCAWSVLSLRNTEAFFGQGTRLTVV.

V gene TRBV6-1 combines with J gene TRBJ2-1, with a tentative D call TRBD2 (6 bases). The J call may be faulty, since TRBJ2-7 better matches the DNA end. This CDR3 region has 15 residues. From germline, CDR1 is MNHNS and CDR2 SASEGT. The CDR3 sequence is CASRKEGSLYYEQYF. In nucleotides, the CDR3 is TGTGCCAGCAGGAAGGAGGGATCACTTTACTACGAGCAGTACTTC.

CDR3 DNA sequence: TGTGCCAGCATCAAGACCGGGGTCACTGAAGCTTTCTTT. Its translation: CASIKTGVTEAFF. The V and J genes are TRBV10-3 and TRBJ1-1, with D hard to call. The CDR3 length is 13 residues. From germline, CDR1 is ENHRY and CDR2 SYGVKD. Trimming took 10 bases from V and 4 from J, leaving 16 bases between them.

About this clonotype: A read error may explain this, as a much larger clone is one base away. The rearrangement links TRBV15 to TRBJ2-7; the D is unclear. Germline-derived CDR1 and CDR2 are LNHNV and YYDKDF (reference sequence). The CDR3 is made up of 16 amino acids. Trimming cost V 3 bases and J 2 bases, with 17 bases left between them. The chain's CDR3 is CATSSIGQGQAYEQYF. CDR3 nucleotide sequence: TGTGCCACCAGCAGTATCGGTCAAGGGCAGGCCTACGAGCAGTACTTC.

This clonotype was detected once. Just one base apart from a much larger clone, this may be a read error. The chain couples TRBV5-1 to TRBJ1-1; D is possibly TRBD1 (6 bases). Per the germline V gene, CDR1 is SGHRS and CDR2 is YFSETQ. The length of the CDR3 is 13 residues. V was pared by 4 bases and J by 3 bases, with 10 bases between. The CDR3 DNA reads TGCGCCAGCAGCCCATACAGGGACACTGAAGCTTTCTTT. Protein sequence: CASSPYRDTEAFF. Full variable domain (rest looked up from reference TRBV5-1 and TRBJ1-1): KAGVTQTPRYLIKTRGQQVTLSCSPISGHRSVSWYQQTPGQGLQFLFEYFSETQRNKGNFPGRFSGRQFSNSRSEMNVSTLELGDSALYLCASSPYRDTEAFFGQGTRLTVV.

The V call is TRBV7-9, the J call TRBJ2-3; D not resolved. Trimming removed 5 bases at V and 6 bases at J, with 9 bases between. The CDR3 loop spans 12 amino acids. Germline values: CDR1 SEHNR, CDR2 FQNEAQ (reference sequence). CDR3 bases: TGTGCCAGCAGCCCCCTTGCGGATACGCAGTATTTT. This encodes CASSPLADTQYF.

The chain recombines TRBV6-4 with TRBJ1-6; unclear D gene. V lost 5 bases and J 10 bases, leaving 12 bases between the germline ends. The germline CDR1 and CDR2 sequences are MRHNA and SNTAGT. The CDR3 contains 13 residues. CDR3 in amino acids: CASSRASGSPLHF. In nucleotides, the CDR3 is TGTGCCAGCAGTCGGGCCAGCGGGTCACCCCTCCACTTT.

In its sample, this clonotype was seen a few times. The rearrangement uses TRBV2 and TRBJ2-2, with 7 bases lining up with TRBD2. V was pared by 6 bases and J by 4 bases, with 14 bases of the junction left unmatched. CDR1 and CDR2 (germline): SNHLY, FYNNEI. This CDR3 spans 17 amino acids. Here the CDR3 reads CASSPLTGGRATGELFF. Written as DNA, the CDR3 is TGTGCCAGCAGCCCCCTCACTGGAGGGAGGGCCACCGGGGAGCTGTTTTTT. The variable domain in full, with the rest retrieved from reference TRBV2 and TRBJ2-2, is EPEVTQTPSHQVTQMGQEVILRCVPISNHLYFYWYRQILGQKVEFLVSFYNNEISEKSEIFDDQFSVERPDGSNFTLKIRSTKLEDSAMYFCASSPLTGGRATGELFFGEGSRLTVL.

This clonotype was seen a handful of times. V usage is TRBV6-1 and J usage is TRBJ2-7; 7 bases are a match to TRBD2. The trim removed 6 bases at V and 0 bases at J, leaving 5 bases unmatched. The CDR3 loop spans 14 amino acids. Germline loops: CDR1 MNHNS, CDR2 SASEGT. The CDR3 nucleotides read TGTGCCAGCAGGACTAGCCTCTCCTCCTACGAGCAGTACTTC. The encoded protein is CASRTSLSSYEQYF.

Concerning this clonotype: Given a much more abundant clone one base away, this may be a read error. DNA for the CDR3: TGTGCCAGCAGTTATGCGGGAAACACCATGTATTTT. It codes for CASSYAGNTMYF. The chain is built from TRBV12-3 or TRBV12-4 and TRBJ1-3; D call uncertain. This CDR3 comprises 12 residues.

The rearrangement links TRBV11-2 to TRBJ2-7; no clear D gene. From germline, CDR1 is SGHAT and CDR2 FQNNGV. This CDR3 has 14 amino acids. V gave up 5 bases and J gave up 4 bases, with 15 bases separating them. Here the CDR3 reads CASSTVKGLYEQYF. In DNA, the CDR3 is TGTGCCAGCAGCACTGTGAAGGGCCTTTACGAGCAGTACTTC.

This clonotype showed up many times. The genes are TRBV2 and TRBJ2-7; 7 bases line up with TRBD1. The germline V gene has CDR1 SNHLY and CDR2 FYNNEI. This CDR3 has 12 residues. V was pared by 6 bases and J by 6 bases, with 5 bases of the junction left unmatched. The CDR3 loop is CASSVTGFEQYF. The DNA of the CDR3 is TGTGCCAGCAGCGTGACAGGGTTCGAGCAGTACTTC.

This sequence joins TRBV2 and TRBJ2-2; D is ambiguous. Trimming removed 6 bases at V and 0 bases at J, with 14 bases between. The CDR3 runs to 16 residues. Per the germline V gene, CDR1 is SNHLY and CDR2 is FYNNEI. CDR3 in amino acids: CASSPEPPPNTGELFF. Here the CDR3 DNA reads TGTGCCAGCAGCCCCGAACCACCGCCGAACACCGGGGAGCTGTTTTTT.

This clonotype was observed a handful of times. This chain uses TRBV2 with TRBJ1-1; D ambiguous. The germline V gene has CDR1 SNHLY and CDR2 FYNNEI. This CDR3 spans 15 amino acids. V was cut by 6 bases and J by 0 bases, with 14 bases left in between. In nucleotides, the CDR3 is TGTGCCAGCAGCCAAGTCCGGAGGATGAACACTGAAGCTTTCTTT. It encodes CASSQVRRMNTEAFF. Full variable domain (missing parts from reference TRBV2 and TRBJ1-1): EPEVTQTPSHQVTQMGQEVILRCVPISNHLYFYWYRQILGQKVEFLVSFYNNEISEKSEIFDDQFSVERPDGSNFTLKIRSTKLEDSAMYFCASSQVRRMNTEAFFGQGTRLTVV.

Details on this clonotype: Given a much more abundant clone one base away, this may be a read error. The chain has TRBV7-9 and TRBJ1-2; a weak D match, TRBD1 (5 bases). Trimming shortened V by 10 bases and J by 2 bases, and 17 bases separated the two germline ends. The CDR3 totals 14 residues. Per germline, CDR1 SEHNR and CDR2 FQNEAQ (reference sequence). The CDR3 sequence is CANSEGGANYGYTF. The CDR3, as DNA: TGTGCCAACAGTGAAGGCGGGGCAAACTATGGCTACACCTTC.

This clonotype has just a few counts. The chain has TRBV4-3 and TRBJ2-5, with D maybe TRBD2 (5 bases). The CDR3 has 15 amino acids. V was cut by 1 base and J by 5 bases, with 14 bases left in between. Germline values: CDR1 LGHNA, CDR2 YSLEER. The CDR3 spells CASSQASGLRETQYF. CDR3 nucleotide sequence: TGCGCCAGCAGCCAAGCCTCGGGGTTGCGCGAGACCCAGTACTTC.

Here the CDR3 reads CASSIPRPGNQPQHF. CDR3 in DNA: TGTGCCAGTAGTATACCCCGCCCTGGCAATCAGCCCCAGCATTTT. The chain recombines TRBV19 with TRBJ1-5; D is ambiguous. Germline lookup yields CDR1 LNHDA and CDR2 SQIVND (reference sequence). The CDR3 contains 15 residues. The V end lost 2 bases, the J end lost 2 bases, and 10 bases lay between the germline ends.

On this clonotype: Since a much larger clone is just one base distant, this may be a read error. This chain uses TRBV29-1 with TRBJ2-2; D gene unclear. CDR1 and CDR2 from the germline V gene are SQVTM and ANQGSEA. The CDR3 sequence is 15 residues long. The CDR3 sequence: CRVAIGPGGTGELFF. The CDR3 bases are TGCCGCGTTGCCATAGGTCCGGGTGGGACCGGGGAGCTGTTTTTT.